The 31 T cell receptor beta chains listed next were all sequenced from one sample in a study of cytomegalovirus exposure and HLA in healthy donors. The primer mix had 60 Vbeta and 13 Jbeta primers. Sequencing used immunoSEQ multiplex PCR; TCRdb keeps in-frame clones, though not all of them. The sample contains under 200,000 clones, roughly 80% of which appear only once. Source material: PBMCs. These receptor sequences come from a man aged 25-45 years in good health and CMV-seropositive.

The chain joins TRBV4-3 to TRBJ1-1; 7 bases are a match to TRBD1. V shed 4 bases and J 3 bases; nucleotides not matched to a gene: 11. Germline lookup yields CDR1 LGHNA and CDR2 YSLEER. This CDR3 spans 16 amino acids. CDR3 DNA: TGCGCCAGCAGCCGATACTCAGGACAGGAGGACACTGAAGCTTTCTTT. Amino acids: CASSRYSGQEDTEAFF.

The genes are TRBV28 and TRBJ2-7; D gene unclear. The ends were cut back, 5 bases at V and 1 base at J, with 12 bases in the middle. The CDR3 is 14 residues long. Per germline, CDR1 MDHEN and CDR2 SYDVKM. The chain's CDR3 is CASSKLVGSYEQYF. The CDR3, as DNA: TGTGCCAGCAGTAAACTGGTCGGGTCCTACGAGCAGTACTTC.

J is TRBJ1-4 and V is TRBV9, with TRBD1 as a possible D gene (6 bases). In germline, CDR1 is SGDLS, CDR2 YYNGEE. The CDR3 is 15 amino acids. The germline V and J ends were trimmed by 3 bases and 4 bases, with 13 bases remaining between them. The CDR3 bases are TGTGCCAGCAGCGCCGGCACAGGGAGTAATGAAAAACTGTTTTTT. It yields the protein CASSAGTGSNEKLFF.

The chain has TRBV19 and TRBJ1-6; D is uncertain. CDR1 is LNHDA and CDR2 is SQIVND in the germline V gene (reference sequence). The CDR3 totals 15 residues. Trimming took off 6 bases at V and 0 bases at J, with 9 bases between the two ends. The CDR3 region has the DNA TGTGCCAGTAGCCGATATAGCTCCTATAATTCACCCCTCCACTTT. It translates to CASSRYSSYNSPLHF.

This rearrangement joins TRBV2 to TRBJ2-1, with 9 bases lining up with TRBD1. V was clipped by 5 bases and J by 5 bases; unmatched bases: 7. Germline loops: CDR1 SNHLY, CDR2 FYNNEI. The CDR3 length is 15 residues. The CDR3 DNA is TGTGCCAGCAGTAAAGACAGGGGGAAAGACAATGAGCAGTTCTTC. It is translated as CASSKDRGKDNEQFF.

Written as DNA, the CDR3 is TGCGCCAGCGCGTCCGGGGACATAACCTACGAGCAGTACTTC. It translates to CASASGDITYEQYF. The rearrangement uses TRBV5-1 and TRBJ2-7; TRBD1 might be the D (6 bases). CDR3 length equals 14 residues. V was cut by 7 bases and J by 2 bases, with 16 bases left in between. CDR1 SGHRS and CDR2 YFSETQ come from the germline V gene.

About this clone itself: Other nucleotide sequences in the sample specify the same CDR3. The genes are TRBV5-1 and TRBJ1-1, with D possibly TRBD1 on 5 matching bases. V shed 0 bases and J shed 1 base, with 7 bases lying between them. The CDR3 runs to 14 residues. Germline-derived CDR1 and CDR2 are SGHRS and YFSETQ. CDR3 loop: CASSLGGGNTEAFF. Written as DNA, the CDR3 is TGCGCCAGCAGCTTGGGGGGCGGGAACACTGAAGCTTTCTTT.

This chain links TRBV2 with TRBJ2-3; D is perhaps TRBD1 (5 bases). V lost 1 base and J lost 5, with 16 bases in between. From germline, CDR1 is SNHLY and CDR2 FYNNEI. The length of the CDR3 is 16 residues. CDR3 bases: TGTGCCAGCAGTGAAGACCCAGGGAACCCTGTAGATACGCAGTATTTT. It translates to CASSEDPGNPVDTQYF. Filled out from reference TRBV2 and TRBJ2-3, the complete variable domain reads EPEVTQTPSHQVTQMGQEVILRCVPISNHLYFYWYRQILGQKVEFLVSFYNNEISEKSEIFDDQFSVERPDGSNFTLKIRSTKLEDSAMYFCASSEDPGNPVDTQYFGPGTRLTVL.

The gene calls are TRBV9 and TRBJ2-6, with D tentatively TRBD1 (6 bases). V lost 3 bases, J lost 0 bases, and 22 bases lay in between. This CDR3 is 20 amino acids long. Per the germline V gene, CDR1 is SGDLS and CDR2 is YYNGEE. In nucleotides, the CDR3 is TGTGCCAGCAGCGAGAACAGGGCAACCCTTCCACTCTCTGGGGCCAACGTCCTGACTTTC. As protein: CASSENRATLPLSGANVLTF. The variable domain in full, completed from reference TRBV9 and TRBJ2-6, reads DSGVTQTPKHLITATGQRVTLRCSPRSGDLSVYWYQQSLDQGLQFLIQYYNGEERAKGNILERFSAQQFPDLHSELNLSSLELGDSALYFCASSENRATLPLSGANVLTFGAGSRLTVL.

The chain has TRBV6-1 and TRBJ2-7; 8 bases map to TRBD1. CDR3 length: 16 amino acids. Per the germline V gene, CDR1 is MNHNS and CDR2 is SASEGT. V was clipped by 4 bases and J by 1 base; unmatched bases: 9. DNA for the CDR3: TGTGCCAGCAGTGTTAGGACAGGGCGGGGATCCTACGAGCAGTACTTC. It is translated as CASSVRTGRGSYEQYF.

The rearrangement joins TRBV5-4 to TRBJ2-7; 13 bases line up with TRBD2. The CDR3 covers 15 residues. V shed 5 bases, J shed 3 bases, and the junction held 5 bases outside the gene matches. CDR1 and CDR2 (germline): SGHNT, YYREEE (reference sequence). DNA of the CDR3: TGTGCCAGCAGGGACCGACTAGCGGGGGGCTACGAGCAGTACTTC. Amino acid sequence: CASRDRLAGGYEQYF.

This clone was seen more than once but under ten times. The same CDR3 is also encoded by other DNA sequences in this sample. The rearrangement links TRBV5-1 to TRBJ2-7; 9 bases match TRBD1. This CDR3 comprises 13 residues. Germline loops: CDR1 SGHRS, CDR2 YFSETQ. The V gene end was trimmed by 2 bases and the J gene end by 4 bases; junction bases not matched to a gene: 1. The CDR3 region has the DNA TGCGCCAGCAGCTTCGGGACAGGGTACGAGCAGTACTTC. Its translation is CASSFGTGYEQYF.

The V gene is TRBV7-2, the J gene TRBJ2-5, with 9 bases aligning to TRBD2. Germline V gene sequence: CDR1 SGHTA, CDR2 FQGNSA. This CDR3 has 14 amino acids. The trim removed 5 bases at V and 5 bases at J, leaving 6 bases unmatched. In DNA, the CDR3 is TGTGCCAGCAGCCGGCGGGGGGGCCCTGAGACCCAGTACTTC. It translates to CASSRRGGPETQYF.

The rearrangement uses TRBV5-1 and TRBJ2-7; 9 nucleotides align to TRBD1. The CDR3 sequence is 15 residues long. V lost 2 bases, J lost 4 bases, and 7 bases stayed unmatched. CDR1 is SGHRS, CDR2 YFSETQ, per germline. The CDR3 here is CASSLGQGYVYEQYF. In DNA form, the CDR3 reads TGCGCCAGCAGCTTAGGACAGGGGTACGTATACGAGCAGTACTTC. The whole variable domain, filled in from reference TRBV5-1 and TRBJ2-7, reads KAGVTQTPRYLIKTRGQQVTLSCSPISGHRSVSWYQQTPGQGLQFLFEYFSETQRNKGNFPGRFSGRQFSNSRSEMNVSTLELGDSALYLCASSLGQGYVYEQYFGPGTRLTVT.

This clone was seen only a few times. Other DNA sequences of this sample code for an identical CDR3. V and J are TRBV30 and TRBJ2-1; 11 bases are shared with TRBD2. Germline V lookup: CDR1 GTSNPN, CDR2 SVGIG (reference sequence). The CDR3 is 15 residues long. V lost 3 bases, J lost 8 bases, and 9 bases stayed unmatched. The CDR3 loop reads CAWSILAGGFYEQFF. The CDR3 nucleotides are TGTGCCTGGAGCATTTTAGCGGGGGGGTTCTATGAGCAGTTCTTC.

V usage is TRBV5-1 and J usage is TRBJ2-5, with 9 bases lining up with TRBD1. Trimming at V came to 4 bases and at J to 6 bases, leaving 13 bases not matched to a gene. Germline V gene sequence: CDR1 SGHRS, CDR2 YFSETQ. The CDR3 is 16 amino acids. The CDR3 spells CASSPGQGRLVQTQYF. For the CDR3, the DNA is TGCGCCAGCAGCCCGGGACAGGGAAGGTTGGTTCAGACCCAGTACTTC.

This chain joins TRBV27 and TRBJ1-1, with 8 bases identical to TRBD1. The CDR3 contains 14 residues. After removal of 5 bases from V and 1 base from J, the junction contained 3 bases not matched to a gene. Germline V gene data show CDR1 as MNHEY and CDR2 as SMNVEV (reference sequence). In DNA form, the CDR3 reads TGTGCCAGCAGTGCCGGACAGGGGAACACTGAAGCTTTCTTT. The encoded protein is CASSAGQGNTEAFF.

The chain employs TRBV4-1 and TRBJ1-2; no clear D gene. The germline gives CDR1 MGHRA, CDR2 YSYEKL. Trimming shortened V by 0 bases and J by 4 bases, and 9 bases separated the two germline ends. This CDR3 has 14 residues. CDR3 DNA sequence: TGCGCCAGCAGCCAAGACGAGGTGAGCTATGGCTACACCTTC. The encoded protein is CASSQDEVSYGYTF.

This chain links TRBV6-1 with TRBJ2-1; D is possibly TRBD2 (5 bases). Germline-derived CDR1 and CDR2 are MNHNS and SASEGT. Trimming cost V 11 bases and J 4 bases, with 18 bases left between them. This CDR3 spans 14 amino acids. This CDR3 reads CASRTGGSYNEQFF. The CDR3 DNA follows: TGTGCCTCCAGGACTGGCGGATCTTACAATGAGCAGTTCTTC.

The J gene is TRBJ1-1, the V gene TRBV28, with TRBD1 as a possible D gene (5 bases). Trimming removed 5 bases from V and 4 bases from J, with 11 bases in between. This CDR3 has 13 amino acids. CDR1 is MDHEN, CDR2 SYDVKM, per germline. The CDR3 nucleotides are TGTGCCAGCAGTCTAAGACAGACCACTGAAGCTTTCTTT. Translating gives CASSLRQTTEAFF. The entire variable domain, with the rest obtained from reference TRBV28 and TRBJ1-1, is as follows: DVKVTQSSRYLVKRTGEKVFLECVQDMDHENMFWYRQDPGLGLRLIYFSYDVKMKEKGDIPEGYSVSREKKERFSLILESASTNQTSMYLCASSLRQTTEAFFGQGTRLTVV.

This clone was seen a few times. The chain recombines TRBV7-9 with TRBJ2-2, with TRBD1 identical over 8 bases. This CDR3 spans 15 amino acids. The germline V gene encodes CDR1 SEHNR and CDR2 FQNEAQ (reference sequence). J was trimmed by 1 base and V by 4 bases; bases with no gene match: 2. CDR3 DNA: TGTGCCAGCAGCTCAGGACAGGGGAACACCGGGGAGCTGTTTTTT. Translation: CASSSGQGNTGELFF.

This clone was found a few times. No DNA is shown, since the ends of the CDR3 on it are uncertain; the CDR3 is the one TCRdb lists. This chain uses TRBV19 with TRBJ2-7; TRBD2 was called by the table and not checked on the DNA. CDR1 LNHDA and CDR2 SQIVND come from the germline V gene (reference sequence). Ends included, the CDR3 has 12 residues. CDR3 in amino acids: CASTSGNYEQYF.

This clone was counted a few times. The rearrangement uses TRBV5-4 and TRBJ2-7; TRBD1 matches 7 bases. The junction had 6 bases not matched to a gene; V was cut back by 4 bases and J by 2 bases. Looked up from germline, CDR1 is SGHNT and CDR2 is YYREEE (reference sequence). The length of the CDR3 is 14 residues. As DNA, the CDR3 is TGTGCCAGCAGCGAGGGGGACAGTCCCTACGAGCAGTACTTC. It specifies CASSEGDSPYEQYF.

About this clone itself: A read error may produce the germline difference seen at one junction end. CDR3 region: CSSSLAGRRYTF. The CDR3, as DNA: TGTTCCAGCAGCTTAGCGGGCAGGCGCTACACCTTC. This rearrangement joins TRBV7-9 to TRBJ1-2; no definite D call. This CDR3 has 12 residues. Germline CDR1 reads SEHNR; CDR2 reads FQNEAQ (reference sequence).

This sequence joins TRBV9 and TRBJ2-5; TRBD2 matches 10 bases. The V gene end was trimmed by 6 bases and the J gene end by 5 bases; junction bases not matched to a gene: 10. CDR1 is SGDLS and CDR2 is YYNGEE in the germline V gene. This CDR3 has 15 amino acids. CDR3 sequence: CASTGSGGPGETQYF. CDR3 coding DNA: TGTGCCAGCACCGGTAGCGGGGGGCCGGGGGAGACCCAGTACTTC.

V usage is TRBV19 and J usage is TRBJ1-2; TRBD1 is a possible D gene (6 bases). Trimming pared 5 bases from V and 4 bases from J, leaving 11 bases between. CDR3 size: 13 residues. Per the germline V gene, CDR1 is LNHDA and CDR2 is SQIVND (reference sequence). CDR3 DNA: TGTGCCAGTAGTGGGGGCGCAGGCTATGGCTACACCTTC. Protein: CASSGGAGYGYTF. Looking up the rest from reference TRBV19 and TRBJ1-2 gives the full variable domain: DGGITQSPKYLFRKEGQNVTLSCEQNLNHDAMYWYRQDPGQGLRLIYYSQIVNDFQKGDIAEGYSVSREKKESFPLTVTSAQKNPTAFYLCASSGGAGYGYTFGSGTRLTVV.

There are a few counts of this clone. Other DNA sequences in the same sample also yield this CDR3. The chain links TRBV5-1 to TRBJ2-3; D not certain. Per germline, CDR1 SGHRS and CDR2 YFSETQ. The ends were cut back, 0 bases at V and 0 bases at J, with 2 bases in the middle. This CDR3 has 13 amino acids. The CDR3 sequence is CASSLASTDTQYF. The CDR3 nucleotides read TGCGCCAGCAGCTTGGCTAGCACAGATACGCAGTATTTT. Together with reference TRBV5-1 and TRBJ2-3, the CDR3 gives the full variable domain: KAGVTQTPRYLIKTRGQQVTLSCSPISGHRSVSWYQQTPGQGLQFLFEYFSETQRNKGNFPGRFSGRQFSNSRSEMNVSTLELGDSALYLCASSLASTDTQYFGPGTRLTVL.

The chain links TRBV7-2 to TRBJ1-2; 9 positions agree with TRBD1. The CDR3 is 15 amino acids. Germline V lookup: CDR1 SGHTA, CDR2 FQGNSA. The ends lost 1 base at V and 5 bases at J; junction bases unmatched: 5. The DNA for the CDR3 is TGTGCCAGCAGCTTAGGGGACAGGGCATCGTATGGCTACACCTTC. This encodes CASSLGDRASYGYTF.

V usage is TRBV7-6 and J usage is TRBJ1-2, with D unclear. The CDR3 has 14 residues. Germline V gene sequence: CDR1 SGHVS, CDR2 FNYEAQ. Between the trimmed V and J ends, which lost 3 bases and 1 base, there was a span of 9 bases. The CDR3 loop reads CASSLPGLNYGYTF. In DNA, the CDR3 is TGTGCCAGCAGCTTGCCAGGTCTTAACTATGGCTACACCTTC.

The chain carries TRBV5-1 and TRBJ2-7; D might be TRBD1 (6 bases). Germline V CDR1 and CDR2: SGHRS, YFSETQ. The length of the CDR3 is 15 residues. V lost 4 bases, J lost 0 bases, and 14 bases lay in between. CDR3 sequence reads: CASSTHRALSYEQYF. The CDR3 DNA is TGCGCCAGCAGCACCCACAGGGCCCTCTCCTACGAGCAGTACTTC.

The genes are TRBV7-3 and TRBJ2-1, with 8 nucleotides matching TRBD2. The CDR3 has 15 amino acids. Germline CDR1 is SGHTA and CDR2 is FQGTGA. Trimming cost V 6 bases and J 0 bases; bases outside gene matches: 4. CDR3 nucleotide sequence: TGTGCCAGCAGTGCTGGGACTAGCTCCTACAATGAGCAGTTCTTC. Translation: CASSAGTSSYNEQFF.